The 5 T cell receptor beta chains reported below all come from one sample, sequenced in a study of T-cell memory formation after mild COVID-19. TCRdb re-called the 5' RACE reads through MiXCR, storing one row per CDR3 protein. Among 550,000 to 700,000 distinct CDR3 sequences, 15% to 20% were seen once, and the ten largest hold about 8.6%. Sequencing used PBMCs or a T cell subset sorted from them (not recorded which). Receptors were obtained from an adult woman who had mild COVID-19 (a few samples of this study predate the infection). Cell type and time point are not known.

This chain uses TRBV18 with TRBJ2-7; the D is unclear. The CDR3 totals 12 residues. Trimming shortened V by 2 bases and J by 6 bases, and 8 bases separated the two germline ends. The V gene's germline CDR1 is KGHSH and CDR2 LQKENI. The CDR3 sequence: CASSPIGAEQYF. DNA for the CDR3: TGTGCCAGCTCACCAATCGGCGCCGAGCAGTACTTC.

This clonotype was recorded once. This rearrangement joins TRBV2 to TRBJ1-2, with D possibly being TRBD1 (5 bases). Germline V gene lookup returns CDR1 SNHLY and CDR2 FYNNEI. The CDR3 extends over 12 amino acids. Deletions cut 5 bases from V and 8 bases from J, with 12 bases between. The CDR3 nucleotides read TGTGCCAGCAGTTTGGGGGTACGGGGCTACACCTTC. Amino acid sequence: CASSLGVRGYTF.

The chain couples TRBV29-1 to TRBJ2-5; D may correspond to TRBD1 or TRBD2 (6 bases each). Germline CDR1 SQVTM, CDR2 ANQGSEA. The CDR3 is made up of 13 amino acids. V was clipped by 3 bases and J by 5 bases, with 13 bases between them. The CDR3 DNA reads as TGCAGCGTTGACAGGGGCGCGGGGGAGACCCAGTACTTC. This encodes CSVDRGAGETQYF. Combining the CDR3 with reference TRBV29-1 and TRBJ2-5 gives the whole variable domain SAVISQKPSRDICQRGTSLTIQCQVDSQVTMMFWYRQQPGQSLTLIATANQGSEATYESGFVIDKFPISRPNLTFSTLTVSNMSPEDSSIYLCSVDRGAGETQYFGPGTRLLVL.

The J gene is TRBJ1-6, the V gene TRBV11-1; TRBD1 aligns across 8 bases. The CDR3 loop spans 16 amino acids. V trimming: 1 base; J trimming: 10 bases; junction bases outside the gene matches: 9. Germline-derived CDR1 and CDR2 are SGHAT and FQDESV (reference sequence). The CDR3: CASSLESPDRGSPLHF. CDR3 nucleotides: TGTGCCAGCAGCTTAGAGTCCCCCGACAGGGGCTCACCCCTCCACTTT. The full variable domain, with the rest looked up from reference TRBV11-1 and TRBJ1-6, is EAEVAQSPRYKITEKSQAVAFWCDPISGHATLYWYRQILGQGPELLVQFQDESVVDDSQLPKDRFSAERLKGVDSTLKIQPAELGDSAMYLCASSLESPDRGSPLHFGNGTRLTVT.

This clonotype was counted between two and nine times. The genes are TRBV2 and TRBJ2-7; 8 nucleotides line up with TRBD1. Germline CDR1 reads SNHLY; CDR2 reads FYNNEI. V lost 7 bases, J lost 7 bases, and 9 bases stayed unmatched. The CDR3 runs to 13 residues. Here the CDR3 DNA reads TGTGCCAGCACTGGACAGGGAATCGATGAGCAGTACTTC. Its protein product is CASTGQGIDEQYF.